This passage covers 18 T cell receptor beta chains from one sample sequenced in a study of T cells in Graves' hyperthyroidism and ophthalmopathy. Amplification yielded TCR beta CDR3 regions, with RNA transcripts as the source. The TCR CDR3 was amplified in a first-round RT-PCR using the HTBI primer set. Via MiXCR, TCRdb re-called the multiplex PCR reads, giving one row per CDR3 protein. The sample lists 490,000 or so distinct CDR3 sequences, approximately 22% occurring once. The sequenced sample consisted of blood. All receptors come from a woman aged 65 to 85 with Graves' ophthalmopathy.

The chain has TRBV7-3 and TRBJ1-5; a weak D match, TRBD1 (6 bases). Germline V CDR1 and CDR2: SGHTA, FQGTGA. Trimming took 1 base from V and 3 from J, leaving 16 bases between them. The CDR3 runs 17 residues. The CDR3 nucleotides read TGTGCCAGCAGCTTAAGCCGGACAGAGACCGTCAATCAGCCCCAGCATTTT. The encoded protein is CASSLSRTETVNQPQHF.

The chain joins TRBV7-2 to TRBJ2-3, with D perhaps TRBD2 (6 bases). The CDR3 extends over 16 amino acids. The germline V gene encodes CDR1 SGHTA and CDR2 FQGNSA. The V and J ends lost 5 bases and 0 bases respectively, with 15 bases between them. CDR3 protein: CASSPRGVISTDTQYF. CDR3 DNA: TGTGCCAGCAGCCCGCGGGGAGTAATTAGCACAGATACGCAGTATTTT. Variable domain in full (rest from reference TRBV7-2 and TRBJ2-3): GAGVSQSPSNKVTEKGKDVELRCDPISGHTALYWYRQSLGQGLEFLIYFQGNSAPDKSGLPSDRFSAERTGGSVSTLTIQRTQQEDSAVYLCASSPRGVISTDTQYFGPGTRLTVL.

The chain uses TRBV18 and TRBJ1-2; 7 bases align to TRBD1. Unmatched junction bases numbered 5, after V lost 5 bases and J lost 8 bases. The germline gives CDR1 KGHSH, CDR2 LQKENI. The CDR3 contains 12 residues. CDR3 nucleotides: TGTGCCAGCTCAGGACAGGTGGAAGGCTACACCTTC. Encoded protein: CASSGQVEGYTF.

The chain joins TRBV19 to TRBJ2-3; TRBD1 agrees at 7 bases. J was trimmed by 3 bases and V by 4 bases; bases with no gene match: 1. CDR1 LNHDA and CDR2 SQIVND come from the germline V gene (reference sequence). CDR3 length: 13 amino acids. CDR3 sequence reads: CASSRGQTDTQYF. The CDR3 DNA reads as TGTGCCAGTAGTAGGGGACAGACAGATACGCAGTATTTT.

This clonotype was observed a few times. The chain uses TRBV30 and TRBJ1-5; D perhaps matches TRBD1 (5 bases). This CDR3 has 14 residues. Germline CDR1 and CDR2: GTSNPN and SVGIG (reference sequence). Trimming took 2 bases from V and 3 from J, leaving 11 bases between them. CDR3 sequence reads: CAWSQGRANQPQHF. The CDR3 region has the DNA TGTGCCTGGAGTCAGGGCAGGGCCAATCAGCCCCAGCATTTT.

The chain combines TRBV6-1 with TRBJ1-6; 11 bases match TRBD1. There are 16 residues in the CDR3. Looked up from germline, CDR1 is MNHNS and CDR2 is SASEGT. V gave up 8 bases and J gave up 9 bases; unmatched junction bases: 12. The CDR3 DNA is TGTGCCAGCGGAATAACCGGGACAGGGGGGAGTTCACCCCTCCACTTT. It encodes CASGITGTGGSSPLHF.

This clonotype occurred many times. The chain is built from TRBV12-3 or TRBV12-4 and TRBJ1-4; the D gene is possibly TRBD1 (6 bases). The CDR3 covers 15 residues. V was cut by 5 bases and J by 7 bases, with 17 bases left in between. Written as DNA, the CDR3 is TGTGCCAGCAGTCCCCCCAGGGTCAGGGGTGAAAAACTGTTTTTT. Its translation: CASSPPRVRGEKLFF.

The chain combines TRBV24-1 with TRBJ2-1; TRBD2 might be the D (6 bases). This CDR3 has 15 amino acids. Trimming removed 0 bases at V and 7 bases at J, with 12 bases between. Germline CDR1 reads KGHDR; CDR2 reads SFDVKD. CDR3 nucleotides: TGTGCCACCAGTGATTTGCTGGGTGGGAGGAATGAGCAGTTCTTC. Protein product: CATSDLLGGRNEQFF.

This clonotype was counted ten times or more. The junction and the germline gene differ at one end; a read error may be behind it. V gene TRBV3-1 combines with J gene TRBJ2-1; 7 nucleotides align to TRBD2. The germline CDR1 and CDR2 sequences are LGHDT and YNNKEL (reference sequence). This CDR3 region has 15 residues. The CDR3 here is CASRQASGSYNEQFF. The CDR3 DNA is TGTGCCAGCAGGCAAGCTAGCGGCTCCTACAATGAGCAGTTCTTC.

This clonotype turned up a few times. CDR3 nucleotides: TGCGCCAGCAGTGAGTCAAGAGGGGGTACGCAGTATTTT. Its protein product is CASSESRGGTQYF. This rearrangement joins TRBV10-2 to TRBJ2-3, with D possibly TRBD1 on 6 matching bases. V was pared by 0 bases and J by 8 bases, with 9 bases between. The CDR3 spans 13 residues. Germline-derived CDR1 and CDR2 are WSHSY and SAAADI.

This clonotype was seen a few times. The V and J genes are TRBV5-1 and TRBJ2-7, with D tentatively TRBD1 or TRBD2 (5 bases each). Germline V gene data show CDR1 as SGHRS and CDR2 as YFSETQ. The CDR3 has 16 residues. Trimming left V 0 bases short and J 4 bases short, with 17 bases between. This chain's CDR3 is CASSLAGQGAGYEQYF. The CDR3 DNA sequence: TGCGCCAGCAGCTTGGCGGGGCAGGGAGCTGGTTACGAGCAGTACTTC.

The rearrangement links TRBV19 to TRBJ1-1; the match to TRBD1 covers 9 bases. The V and J ends lost 3 bases and 0 bases, in that order; junction bases with no gene match: 5. Germline V gene lookup returns CDR1 LNHDA and CDR2 SQIVND (reference sequence). The CDR3 loop spans 16 amino acids. In DNA, the CDR3 is TGTGCCAGTAGTATGATGACAGGGGGATTGAACACTGAAGCTTTCTTT. Its protein is CASSMMTGGLNTEAFF. The entire variable domain, with the rest obtained from reference TRBV19 and TRBJ1-1, is as follows: DGGITQSPKYLFRKEGQNVTLSCEQNLNHDAMYWYRQDPGQGLRLIYYSQIVNDFQKGDIAEGYSVSREKKESFPLTVTSAQKNPTAFYLCASSMMTGGLNTEAFFGQGTRLTVV.

This clonotype was seen many times. J is TRBJ2-3 and V is TRBV7-2; D unresolved. The germline V and J ends were trimmed by 2 bases and 6 bases, with 18 bases remaining between them. Looked up from germline, CDR1 is SGHTA and CDR2 is FQGNSA. The CDR3 loop spans 16 amino acids. For the CDR3, the DNA is TGTGCCAGCAGCTTACAAAACACCAACCCAGTGGATACGCAGTATTTT. Translating gives CASSLQNTNPVDTQYF.

Only a few counts were recorded for this clonotype. The J gene is TRBJ2-1, the V gene TRBV20-1; no clear D gene. This CDR3 spans 13 amino acids. The germline V gene has CDR1 DFQATT and CDR2 SNEGSKA (reference sequence). V was cut by 5 bases and J by 5 bases, with 13 bases left in between. The CDR3 DNA reads as TGCAGTGCTTCGAGACGGAGTAACAATGAGCAGTTCTTC. Translation: CSASRRSNNEQFF.

This clonotype was counted only a few times. V gene TRBV12-3 or TRBV12-4 combines with J gene TRBJ2-3, with unresolved D. The CDR3 runs 12 residues. Deletions cut 6 bases from V and 6 bases from J, with 10 bases between. The CDR3 region has the DNA TGTGCCAGCAGCGCCCGCCGGGATACGCAGTATTTT. Translated, it gives CASSARRDTQYF.

V usage is TRBV7-8 and J usage is TRBJ2-7; TRBD1 aligns across 8 bases. The CDR3 is 14 amino acids. V was clipped by 7 bases and J by 0 bases; unmatched bases: 5. Germline CDR1 reads SGHVS; CDR2 reads FQNEAQ. CDR3 in amino acids: CASTWTGTSYEQYF. The DNA of the CDR3 is TGTGCCAGCACCTGGACAGGGACCTCCTACGAGCAGTACTTC.

This clonotype was detected only a few times. This CDR3 reads CASRRTESYGYTF. The CDR3 DNA sequence: TGTGCCAGCAGAAGGACAGAGTCCTATGGCTACACCTTC. V is TRBV12-3 or TRBV12-4 and J is TRBJ1-2; a possible D gene is TRBD1 (6 bases). The V end lost 6 bases, the J end lost 4 bases, and 12 bases lay between the germline ends. The CDR3 has 13 residues.

V usage is TRBV5-1 and J usage is TRBJ2-3; TRBD2 matches 10 bases. V shed 4 bases and J 4 bases; nucleotides not matched to a gene: 9. The length of the CDR3 is 16 residues. Germline CDR1 reads SGHRS; CDR2 reads YFSETQ. The CDR3 nucleotides read TGCGCCAGCAGCCCCACAGGAGCGGGAGGGCCAGATACGCAGTATTTT. Its protein is CASSPTGAGGPDTQYF.